These 24 T cell receptor beta chains were sequenced from one sample in a study of metastatic and nonmetastatic thyroid tumors. Patients underwent thyroid surgery, and none had received any treatment before it. TCRdb re-called the PCR reads with MiXCR. The sample holds about 15,000 clones; about 35% are singletons and the top ten take approximately 10%. The specimen was tumor tissue. These receptors all stem from a male donor with papillary thyroid cancer or a benign thyroid nodule (not recorded which). Some clones in this sample may be carry-over from other donors' samples.

By its share, this clone is medium-sized (0.01 to 0.1%). This same CDR3 is encoded by further DNA sequences in the sample. The V call is TRBV19, the J call TRBJ2-2; 9 bases agree with TRBD1. With 11 bases clipped from V and 7 bases from J, the junction kept 11 bases outside the gene matches. The germline CDR1 and CDR2 sequences are LNHDA and SQIVND (reference sequence). The CDR3 is 14 residues long. CDR3 DNA: TGTGCCGTAACAGGGGGCAGAAGGGGCGGGGAGCTGTTTTTT. Protein product: CAVTGGRRGGELFF.

A remark on this clone: Sequence at one end of the junction differs from germline and may be a read error. CDR3 nucleotides: TGCAGTGCTACTGGGTCACCTATCGGGGGAGGCACGGATACGCAGTATTTT. Residues: CSATGSPIGGGTDTQYF. V gene TRBV20-1 combines with J gene TRBJ2-3; D is perhaps TRBD2 (6 bases). The CDR3 is 17 amino acids. CDR1 is DFQATT, CDR2 SNEGSKA, per germline (reference sequence).

This clone was counted ten times or more. V usage is TRBV11-3 and J usage is TRBJ2-1, with TRBD1 matching over 8 bases. The germline gives CDR1 SGHNT, CDR2 YENEEA. V was clipped by 4 bases and J by 5 bases; unmatched bases: 10. This CDR3 has 16 residues. CDR3 bases: TGTGCCAGCAGCTCCCCAGGCGGGGACAGGAACAATGAGCAGTTCTTC. It encodes CASSSPGGDRNNEQFF. The whole variable domain, remainder taken from reference TRBV11-3 and TRBJ2-1, is EAGVVQSPRYKIIEKKQPVAFWCNPISGHNTLYWYLQNLGQGPELLIRYENEEAVDDSQLPKDRFSAERLKGVDSTLKIQPAELGDSAVYLCASSSPGGDRNNEQFFGPGTRLTVL.

This clone came up once. The chain joins TRBV20-1 to TRBJ1-5; D might be TRBD1 (5 bases). V dropped 1 base and J dropped 8 bases, with 21 bases sitting between them. The CDR3 is made up of 16 amino acids. Looked up from germline, CDR1 is DFQATT and CDR2 is SNEGSKA (reference sequence). The CDR3 protein is CSARAPWGVRAEPQHF. In DNA, the CDR3 is TGCAGTGCTAGAGCCCCGTGGGGGGTGAGAGCGGAGCCCCAGCATTTT.

The chain employs TRBV20-1 and TRBJ2-7; the match to TRBD2 covers 16 bases. V lost 2 bases to trimming and J lost 4 bases; unmatched junction nucleotides: 11. The V gene's germline CDR1 is DFQATT and CDR2 SNEGSKA (reference sequence). This CDR3 has 18 residues. As DNA, the CDR3 is TGCAGTGCTAGACCCAACGAGGGACTAGCGGGAGGGCGTTACGAGCAGTACTTC. Translating gives CSARPNEGLAGGRYEQYF.

Notes on this clone: A junction end diverges from the germline sequence, so it may reflect a read error. The chain employs TRBV7-7 and TRBJ2-2; D assignment may be TRBD1 or TRBD2 (5 bases each). CDR3 length: 15 residues. Germline V lookup: CDR1 SSHAT, CDR2 FNYEAQ (reference sequence). The CDR3 spells CASSLGTIGAGELFF. The CDR3, as DNA: TGTGCTAGCAGTCTAGGGACGATTGGGGCCGGGGAGCTGTTTTTT. Filled out from reference TRBV7-7 and TRBJ2-2, the complete variable domain reads GAGVSQSPRYKVTKRGQDVTLRCDPISSHATLYWYQQALGQGPEFLTYFNYEAQPDKSGLPSDRFSAERPEGSISTLTIQRTEQRDSAMYRCASSLGTIGAGELFFGEGSRLTVL.

As for this clone: The junction shows a germline mismatch at one end, possibly a read error. The chain carries TRBV5-1 and TRBJ1-2; D not resolved. The CDR3 consists of 15 residues. The germline CDR1 and CDR2 sequences are SGHRS and YFSETQ. The CDR3 nucleotides are TGCGCCAGCAGATTGGTTTCCAGTCTTAACTATGGCTACTCCTTC. Protein sequence: CASRLVSSLNYGYSF.

Notes on this clone: One end of the junction is discordant with germline, which a read error may explain. This rearrangement joins TRBV9 to TRBJ1-1; D uncertain. This CDR3 has 14 amino acids. CDR1 and CDR2 (germline): SGDLS, YYNGEE. The chain's CDR3 is CASGVGRVPGAAFF. The CDR3 region has the DNA TGTGCCAGCGGCGTAGGCAGAGTCCCCGGCGCGGCTTTCTTT. The full variable domain, in which reference TRBV9 and TRBJ1-1 provide the parts outside the CDR3, is DSGVTQTPKHLITATGQRVTLRCSPRSGDLSVYWYQQSLDQGLQFLIQYYNGEERAKGNILERFSAQQFPDLHSELNLSSLELGDSALYFCASGVGRVPGAAFFGQGTRLTVV.

This chain joins TRBV19 and TRBJ1-2, with D tentatively TRBD1 (5 bases). Germline V gene lookup returns CDR1 LNHDA and CDR2 SQIVND (reference sequence). This CDR3 spans 15 amino acids. V gave up 3 bases and J gave up 3 bases, with 14 bases separating them. The CDR3 bases are TGTGCCAGTAGTATCCGGGACCGTCCTCACTATGGCTACACCTTC. It specifies CASSIRDRPHYGYTF. The full variable domain, with the rest looked up from reference TRBV19 and TRBJ1-2, is DGGITQSPKYLFRKEGQNVTLSCEQNLNHDAMYWYRQDPGQGLRLIYYSQIVNDFQKGDIAEGYSVSREKKESFPLTVTSAQKNPTAFYLCASSIRDRPHYGYTFGSGTRLTVV.

The chain uses TRBV20-1 and TRBJ2-7, with unresolved D. Trimming left V 4 bases short and J 4 bases short, with 11 bases between. Germline-derived CDR1 and CDR2 are DFQATT and SNEGSKA (reference sequence). The CDR3 is made up of 12 amino acids. CDR3 coding DNA: TGCAGTGCTATGTGGGGTTTGTACGAGCAGTACTTC. Its translation is CSAMWGLYEQYF.

J is TRBJ2-7 and V is TRBV25-1; 7 nucleotides agree with TRBD1. V trimming: 7 bases; J trimming: 6 bases; junction bases outside the gene matches: 12. CDR1 and CDR2 from the germline V gene are MGHDK and SYGVNS. This CDR3 is 14 amino acids long. The CDR3 region is CASIGTAPTSEQYF. CDR3 DNA: TGTGCCAGCATTGGGACAGCCCCAACTAGCGAGCAGTACTTC.

This clone was seen just once. An end of the junction differs from the germline gene, which may be a read error. The chain joins TRBV20-1 to TRBJ2-7; D ambiguous. CDR3 length: 9 residues. Germline V gene data show CDR1 as DFQATT and CDR2 as SNEGSKA (reference sequence). CDR3 DNA: TGCAGTGGTAGATACGAGCAGTACTTC. Protein: CSGRYEQYF.

This clone is medium-sized (0.01 to 0.1%) by share. This chain joins TRBV6-2 or TRBV6-3 and TRBJ2-1, with 9 nucleotides matching TRBD2. Germline V CDR1 and CDR2: MNHEY, SVGEGT. V lost 7 bases to trimming and J lost 4 bases; unmatched junction nucleotides: 8. The CDR3 is 15 amino acids. As DNA, the CDR3 is TGTGCCAGCAAACTGCCTAGCGGGGTGTACAATGAGCAGTTCTTC. It encodes CASKLPSGVYNEQFF.

This clone turned up a few times. The V and J genes are TRBV19 and TRBJ1-1; no definite D call. This CDR3 comprises 13 residues. Germline V gives CDR1 LNHDA, CDR2 SQIVND (reference sequence). V was shortened by 5 bases and J by 0 bases, with 7 bases between the two germline ends. The CDR3: CASSWQMNTEAFF. CDR3 nucleotides: TGTGCCAGTAGTTGGCAGATGAACACTGAAGCTTTCTTT.

This clone was picked up many times. The V call is TRBV2, the J call TRBJ1-1; 7 bases align to TRBD1. V was clipped by 6 bases and J by 6 bases; unmatched bases: 13. This CDR3 is 15 amino acids long. The germline V gene has CDR1 SNHLY and CDR2 FYNNEI. CDR3 DNA: TGTGCCAGCAGGGGACAGATCACAGGGATCGCTGAAGCTTTCTTT. It codes for CASRGQITGIAEAFF.

About this clone itself: Likely a read error: the CDR3 ends without its conserved phenylalanine or tryptophan. The genes are TRBV20-1 and TRBJ2-5; D gene unclear. There are 14 residues in the CDR3. V lost 0 bases to trimming and J lost 5 bases, with 13 bases between them. Germline V gene lookup returns CDR1 DFQATT and CDR2 SNEGSKA (reference sequence). The CDR3 loop is CSARDYKGRETQYS. For the CDR3, the DNA is TGCAGTGCTAGAGATTATAAGGGTCGGGAGACCCAGTACTCC.

Details on this clone: A much larger clone sits a single nucleotide away, making a read error possible. In the same sample, other DNA sequences code for this CDR3. The chain combines TRBV3-1 with TRBJ2-7; 7 bases agree with TRBD2. The CDR3 sequence is 15 residues long. Trimming took 4 bases from V and 6 from J; bases not matched to a gene: 12. Germline loops: CDR1 LGHDT, CDR2 YNNKEL (reference sequence). This chain's CDR3 is CASSPRAGAGGEQYF. DNA for the CDR3: TGTGCCAGCAGCCCCCGTGCGGGAGCTGGGGGCGAGCAGTACTTC.

The chain carries TRBV7-2 and TRBJ1-5; D call uncertain. The germline CDR1 and CDR2 sequences are SGHTA and FQGNSA. V lost 2 bases to trimming and J lost 2 bases, with 10 bases between them. The CDR3 runs 15 residues. In nucleotides, the CDR3 is TGTGCCAGCAGCTTATCATCTGCGGGCAATCAGCCCCAGCATTTT. Residues: CASSLSSAGNQPQHF. The variable domain in full, with the rest retrieved from reference TRBV7-2 and TRBJ1-5, is GAGVSQSPSNKVTEKGKDVELRCDPISGHTALYWYRQSLGQGLEFLIYFQGNSAPDKSGLPSDRFSAERTGGSVSTLTIQRTQQEDSAVYLCASSLSSAGNQPQHFGDGTRLSIL.

There are many counts of this clone. V and J are TRBV18 and TRBJ2-7; the match to TRBD2 covers 13 bases. V shed 4 bases, J shed 2 bases, and the junction held 17 bases outside the gene matches. The CDR3 covers 20 residues. The germline V gene has CDR1 KGHSH and CDR2 LQKENI. The CDR3 sequence is CASSLKGGSGLAGPTYEQYF. CDR3 nucleotide sequence: TGTGCCAGCTCACTCAAAGGGGGGTCGGGACTAGCGGGACCTACCTACGAGCAGTACTTC.

With regard to this clone: At one of its ends the junction is not consistent with the germline gene, which may arise from a read error. This chain links TRBV19 with TRBJ2-7, with D possibly being TRBD1 (5 bases). Germline V gene data show CDR1 as LNHDA and CDR2 as SQIVND (reference sequence). This CDR3 has 15 amino acids. CDR3 sequence: CASSPMTVISYERYF. The DNA of the CDR3 is TGTGCCAGTAGTCCTATGACAGTTATCTCCTACGAGCGGTACTTC.

In its sample, this clone is medium-sized. A read error may account for a junction end that differs from germline. The chain links TRBV6-1 to TRBJ1-3; TRBD1 is a possible D gene (5 bases). The CDR3 totals 13 residues. Germline CDR1 MNHNS, CDR2 SASEGT. The CDR3 spells CASSPGWGRAAIF. Written as DNA, the CDR3 is TGTGCCAGCAGTCCAGGATGGGGGAGGGCGGCGATTTTT.

This clone showed up just a few times. The chain carries TRBV28 and TRBJ2-6; TRBD1 might be the D (5 bases). This CDR3 spans 15 amino acids. The germline V and J ends were trimmed by 6 bases and 0 bases, with 9 bases remaining between them. Germline V gene lookup returns CDR1 MDHEN and CDR2 SYDVKM. The CDR3 region has the DNA TGTGCCAGCAGCTTGACAGTCTCTGGGGCCAACGTCCTGACTTTC. Translated, it gives CASSLTVSGANVLTF. The complete variable domain, with remaining parts taken from reference TRBV28 and TRBJ2-6, reads DVKVTQSSRYLVKRTGEKVFLECVQDMDHENMFWYRQDPGLGLRLIYFSYDVKMKEKGDIPEGYSVSREKKERFSLILESASTNQTSMYLCASSLTVSGANVLTFGAGSRLTVL.

About this clone: At one end, the junction sequence differs from germline, possibly due to a read error. The rearrangement uses TRBV12-3 or TRBV12-4 and TRBJ2-6, with a weak D call TRBD1 (5 bases). The CDR3 contains 13 residues. CDR3 sequence: CASITSGANVPTF. In DNA, the CDR3 is TGTGCCAGCATTACCTCTGGGGCCAACGTCCCGACTTTC.

Only one count was recorded for this clone. The chain combines TRBV5-1 with TRBJ1-6; TRBD1 matches at 7 bases. Germline assignment: CDR1 SGHRS and CDR2 YFSETQ. Trimming removed 4 bases from V and 10 bases from J; junction bases left unmatched: 5. This CDR3 spans 13 amino acids. This CDR3 is CASSQGGKSPLHF. The CDR3, as DNA: TGCGCCAGCAGCCAGGGGGGTAAGTCACCCCTCCACTTT.